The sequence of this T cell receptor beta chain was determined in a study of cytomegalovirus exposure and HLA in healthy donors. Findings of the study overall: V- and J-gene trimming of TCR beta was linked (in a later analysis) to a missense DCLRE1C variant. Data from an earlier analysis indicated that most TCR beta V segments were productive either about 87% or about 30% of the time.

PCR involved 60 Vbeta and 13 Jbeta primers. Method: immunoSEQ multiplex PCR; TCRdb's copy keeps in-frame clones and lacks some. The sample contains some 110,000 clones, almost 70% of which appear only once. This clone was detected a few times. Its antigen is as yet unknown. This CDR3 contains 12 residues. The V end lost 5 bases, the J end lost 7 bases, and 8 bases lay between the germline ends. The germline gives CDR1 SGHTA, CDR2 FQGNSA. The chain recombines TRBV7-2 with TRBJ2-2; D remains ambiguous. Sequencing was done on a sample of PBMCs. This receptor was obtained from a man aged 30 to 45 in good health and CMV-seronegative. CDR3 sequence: CASSPFSGELFF. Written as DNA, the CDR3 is TGTGCCAGCAGCCCCTTTAGCGGGGAGCTGTTTTTT.